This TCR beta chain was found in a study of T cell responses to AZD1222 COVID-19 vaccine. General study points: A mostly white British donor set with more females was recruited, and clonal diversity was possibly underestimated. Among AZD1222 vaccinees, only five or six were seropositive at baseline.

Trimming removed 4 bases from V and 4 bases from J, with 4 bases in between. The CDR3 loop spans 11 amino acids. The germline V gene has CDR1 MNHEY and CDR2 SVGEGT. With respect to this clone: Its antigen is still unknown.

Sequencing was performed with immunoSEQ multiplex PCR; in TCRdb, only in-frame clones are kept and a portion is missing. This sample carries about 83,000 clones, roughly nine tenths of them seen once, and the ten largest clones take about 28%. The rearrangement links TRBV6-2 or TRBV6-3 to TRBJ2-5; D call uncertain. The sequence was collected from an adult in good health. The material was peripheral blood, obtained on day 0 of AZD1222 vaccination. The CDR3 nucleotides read TGTGCCAGCAGTTTGGCAGAGACCCAGTACTTC. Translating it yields CASSLAETQYF.